Described below is a single T cell receptor (beta chain) sequence and its context. Its target antigen remains unknown. Per-base quality was not reported, and no clone a single base away is much larger than it. The immunoSEQ Assay, a bias-controlled multiplex PCR, was used to amplify TCRbeta CDR3 regions from genomic DNA. From the authors' description of their analysis: The number of nucleated cells in each sample was estimated by amplification of reference gene primers within the assay. To quantify the absolute abundance of each unique TCRbeta CDR3 rearrangement, sequence reads were collapsed and filtered. For each sample, productive Simpson clonality was calculated as the square root of Simpson's diversity index over productive rearrangements. TCRdb mirrors the immuneACCESS table, restricted to in-frame sequences. Some clones are absent from its copies; in checked studies, under half trace to an unresolved V gene, and the reason for the others is unknown. V and J calls and clone size are those listed in that table; D and trimming were worked out from the DNA. The sample table contains 200,000 to 250,000 clones; only one count was recorded for roughly 82% of them. Around 2.1% of the sample goes to the ten largest clones.

This entry is derived from a study of blood T cell repertoires in COVID-19 (dated by TCRdb to 2020 to 2021). Background for the entire study: Samples from collaborators originated in the United States, Italy and Spain and spanned both the acute and convalescent phases of COVID-19. The material from the prospective study consisted of cDNA or gDNA derived from T cells, B-cell-depleted T cells, or PBMCs. A freely available public database, intended as a resource for researchers studying the immune response to SARS-CoV-2, is where the repertoires were released. Deeply sampled blood TCRbeta repertoires from subjects exposed to, actively infected with, or recovered from COVID-19 were included in the dataset. The samples were drawn from two sources: the first 160 participants of the ongoing ImmuneRACE study, and approximately 1,300 subjects contributed by 6 global collaborators. HLA class I and class II types, where available, came from metadata supplied by the sample provider rather than from assay-based typing. Nearly every sample came with metadata listing a de-identified subject ID, COVID-19 status, age in years and sex.

The CDR3 measures 15 amino acids from cysteine to phenylalanine. The kept DNA is CDR3 alone, 45 bases in frame from the first base. Per the germline V gene, MNHEY is the CDR1 and SVGEGT is the CDR2. V loses 5 bases at its end and J loses 1 base; junction bases beyond the gene matches: 5. Enrolling through a virtual design, the prospective study's participants ranged in age from roughly 18 to 89 years and lived across 20 to 30 United States geographic areas. In the prospective study, participants were assigned to cohorts based on the clinical history participants reported in a screening survey and a study questionnaire. ImmuneRACE Cohort 3 recovered participants were defined by two consecutive negative NP/OP PCR tests, healthcare professional clearance, or symptom resolution. Mobile phlebotomists in the prospective study collected whole blood, serum and a nasopharyngeal or oropharyngeal swab from every participant. Participants in the prospective study had the option to provide additional blood draws and questionnaires over a roughly 2-month period. Prospective study blood samples were shipped either frozen or at room temperature before DNA extraction.

Results and caveats for the whole study, not just this receptor: The amount of clinical and demographic metadata varied by source and participant and was provided uncurated.

Sequenced: PBMCs or T cells enriched from blood (not recorded which). This sequence originates from a woman between 50 and 59 years old who had recovered from COVID-19. In this chain, TRBV6-2 or TRBV6-3 is recombined with TRBJ1-1, and 9 junction bases match TRBD1. The DNA reads TGTGCCAGCAGTAAAGGGACAGGGAAGAACACTGAAGCTTTCTTT. Its protein is CASSKGTGKNTEAFF.